The clone carrying this T cell receptor (beta chain) is a singleton in its sample. The data are from a study of blood T cell repertoires in COVID-19. About the research overall: Researchers got acute and convalescent COVID-19 samples from the United States, Italy and Spain.

In the original workflow: Estimation of nucleated cell counts relied on the amplification of reference gene primers. Method: immunoSEQ multiplex PCR; TCRdb's copy keeps in-frame clones and lacks some. V, J and clone size are taken as reported in that table, and D and trimming were inferred from the DNA itself. This sample has about 200,000 clones, with 75% to 90% found just once. Per the germline V gene, CDR1 is SGHRS and CDR2 is YFSETQ. Trimming removed 0 bases from V and 8 bases from J, with 11 bases in between. The CDR3 has 13 residues. Participants' own reports of clinical history determined their cohort assignment. No more than 2 weeks before study entry, exposed participants had met a case of COVID-19.

The chain combines TRBV5-1 with TRBJ1-2; the D is unclear. The sample consisted of PBMCs or T cells enriched from blood (not recorded which). The TCR was taken from a woman younger than 45 who had been exposed to COVID-19. In DNA form, the CDR3 reads TGCGCCAGCAGCTTGGATCCTTCGTCCGGCTACACCTTC. As protein: CASSLDPSSGYTF.